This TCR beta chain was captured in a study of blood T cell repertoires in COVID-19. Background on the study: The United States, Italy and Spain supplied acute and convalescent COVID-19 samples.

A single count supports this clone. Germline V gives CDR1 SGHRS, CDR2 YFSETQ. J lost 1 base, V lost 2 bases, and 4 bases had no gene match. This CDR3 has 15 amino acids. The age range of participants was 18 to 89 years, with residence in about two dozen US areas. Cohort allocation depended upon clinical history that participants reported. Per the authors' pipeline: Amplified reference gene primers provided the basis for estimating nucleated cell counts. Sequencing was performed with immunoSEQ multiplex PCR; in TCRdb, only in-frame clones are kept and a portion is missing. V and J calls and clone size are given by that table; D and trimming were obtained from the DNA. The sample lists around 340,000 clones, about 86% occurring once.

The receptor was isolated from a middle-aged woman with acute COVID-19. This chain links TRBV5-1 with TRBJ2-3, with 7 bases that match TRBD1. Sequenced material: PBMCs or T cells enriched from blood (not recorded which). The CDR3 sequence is CASSLGTVGTDTQYF. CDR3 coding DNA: TGCGCCAGCAGCTTAGGGACAGTCGGCACAGATACGCAGTATTTT.